The 26 T cell receptor beta chains given below trace back to one sample, sequenced in a study of shared clonotypes between healthy human individuals. Naive CD8 cells comprised CD45RO-negative, CCR7-positively selected cells, excluding terminally differentiated effector memory CD45RA+ cells. Repertoires were generated with immunoSEQ multiplex PCR, while TCRdb's copy carries only in-frame clones and drops some. In the table there are millions of clones, approximately 94% of which are singletons. The material sequenced was naive CD8+ T cells sorted from blood. These receptors were taken from a man between 18 and 35 years old in good health.

V is TRBV10-3 and J is TRBJ1-2; D possibly corresponds to TRBD1 (5 bases). Looked up from germline, CDR1 is ENHRY and CDR2 is SYGVKD. V lost 5 bases and J lost 4, with 11 bases in between. This CDR3 comprises 13 residues. CDR3 nucleotides: TGTGCCATCAGTCCAGGGTCCATCTATGGCTACACCTTC. Its protein product is CAISPGSIYGYTF.

V gene TRBV5-6 combines with J gene TRBJ2-1; TRBD2 aligns across 11 bases. Losses at the gene ends were 4 bases for V and 3 bases for J; bases not matched to a gene: 6. Germline-derived CDR1 and CDR2 are SGHDT and YYEEEE. CDR3 size: 16 residues. Here the CDR3 DNA reads TGTGCCAGCAGCACCGCTAGCGGGAGGAACTACAATGAGCAGTTCTTC. Protein sequence: CASSTASGRNYNEQFF.

The rearrangement links TRBV7-9 to TRBJ2-3, with TRBD1 as a possible D gene (5 bases). The CDR3 is 17 amino acids. Per the germline V gene, CDR1 is SEHNR and CDR2 is FQNEAQ (reference sequence). Trimming stripped 7 bases from V and 0 bases from J, with 20 bases between. CDR3 loop: CASKPAFGAVSTDTQYF. The CDR3 bases are TGTGCCAGCAAACCCGCGTTTGGGGCCGTTAGCACAGATACGCAGTATTTT.

The V gene is TRBV9, the J gene TRBJ1-4; 8 nucleotides match TRBD1. CDR1 and CDR2 (germline): SGDLS, YYNGEE. The CDR3 has 15 amino acids. Unmatched junction bases numbered 2, after V lost 2 bases and J lost 2 bases. The CDR3 sequence is CASSVRDRTNEKLFF. The CDR3 DNA is TGTGCCAGCAGCGTCCGGGACAGGACTAATGAAAAACTGTTTTTT.

The V gene is TRBV4-3, the J gene TRBJ2-7; 9 bases are shared with TRBD1. This CDR3 is 15 amino acids long. In germline, CDR1 is LGHNA, CDR2 YSLEER. After removal of 2 bases from V and 3 bases from J, the junction contained 5 bases not matched to a gene. This chain's CDR3 is CASSQSGTGYYEQYF. In nucleotides, the CDR3 is TGCGCCAGCAGCCAATCCGGGACAGGGTACTACGAGCAGTACTTC.

V gene TRBV19 combines with J gene TRBJ2-7; TRBD2 matches at 12 bases. This CDR3 is built from 13 residues. V was pared by 5 bases and J by 7 bases, with 3 bases of the junction left unmatched. Germline V gene lookup returns CDR1 LNHDA and CDR2 SQIVND (reference sequence). The CDR3 nucleotides are TGTGCCAGTAGTGCAGGACTAGCGGGGGAGCAGTACTTC. This encodes CASSAGLAGEQYF.

This rearrangement joins TRBV11-2 to TRBJ2-1; D gene uncertain. This CDR3 contains 12 residues. V lost 0 bases and J 8 bases, leaving 5 bases between the germline ends. Germline V gives CDR1 SGHAT, CDR2 FQNNGV. CDR3 bases: TGTGCCAGCAGCTTAGATAAGGATGAGCAGTTCTTC. The encoded protein is CASSLDKDEQFF.

Turning to this clone: This sequence may be a read error, since a much larger clone differs from it by one base. The rearrangement joins TRBV5-8 to TRBJ2-3; D is ambiguous. V was pared by 3 bases and J by 2 bases, with 1 base between. The length of the CDR3 is 11 residues. In germline, CDR1 is SGHTS, CDR2 YDEGEE. CDR3 DNA sequence: TGTGCCAGCAGCTACACAGATACGCAGTATTTT. Its protein product is CASSYTDTQYF.

Note on this clone: This sample includes further DNA sequences coding for the same CDR3. CDR3 sequence reads: CASSISGGEQYF. CDR3 nucleotides: TGTGCCAGTAGTATCTCAGGGGGCGAGCAGTACTTC. The rearrangement uses TRBV19 and TRBJ2-7; 7 nucleotides align to TRBD1. The CDR3 is made up of 12 amino acids. Germline CDR1 and CDR2: LNHDA and SQIVND (reference sequence). J was trimmed by 6 bases and V by 3 bases; bases with no gene match: 2.

This clone came up once. This chain connects TRBV29-1 to TRBJ2-2; D tentatively fits TRBD1 or TRBD2 (5 bases each). The CDR3 contains 15 residues. Germline assignment: CDR1 SQVTM and CDR2 ANQGSEA. Trimming shortened V by 3 bases and J by 6 bases, and 17 bases separated the two germline ends. In DNA form, the CDR3 reads TGCAGCGTTGAGCTGGGGACGAGGATTGCCGGGGAGCTGTTTTTT. Residues: CSVELGTRIAGELFF.

The V call is TRBV7-9, the J call TRBJ2-1; 8 nucleotides match TRBD1. J was trimmed by 3 bases and V by 11 bases; bases with no gene match: 6. The CDR3 contains 13 residues. CDR1 is SEHNR, CDR2 FQNEAQ, per germline (reference sequence). CDR3 sequence reads: CAGGTGSYNEQFF. The DNA of the CDR3 is TGTGCCGGTGGGACAGGAAGCTACAATGAGCAGTTCTTC.

With respect to this clone: Additional DNA sequences in this sample encode the identical CDR3. The chain recombines TRBV7-9 with TRBJ1-2; D remains unclear. This CDR3 has 13 residues. V gave up 3 bases and J gave up 1 base, with 6 bases separating them. Germline-derived CDR1 and CDR2 are SEHNR and FQNEAQ (reference sequence). This chain's CDR3 is CASSLGGNYGYTF. The CDR3 DNA reads TGTGCCAGCAGCTTGGGCGGTAACTATGGCTACACCTTC.

A remark on this clone: Other DNA sequences in this sample translate to the same CDR3. This chain links TRBV6-6 with TRBJ2-7, with a tentative D call TRBD2 (6 bases). CDR1 MNHNY and CDR2 SVGAGI come from the germline V gene (reference sequence). The CDR3 is made up of 14 amino acids. V was clipped by 0 bases and J by 3 bases, with 9 bases between them. CDR3 DNA: TGTGCCAGCAGTTACTCTGGGGAGGACTACGAGCAGTACTTC. It is translated as CASSYSGEDYEQYF.

The chain recombines TRBV7-8 with TRBJ2-7, with D possibly being TRBD2 (5 bases). The germline V gene encodes CDR1 SGHVS and CDR2 FQNEAQ. The CDR3 totals 15 residues. Trimming took 7 bases from V and 2 from J, leaving 18 bases between them. The CDR3 reads CASNPSTGSPYEQYF. CDR3 sequence (DNA): TGTGCCAGCAACCCTTCGACGGGGAGCCCCTACGAGCAGTACTTC. The full variable domain, its missing parts supplied by reference TRBV7-8 and TRBJ2-7, is GAGVSQSPRYKVAKRGQDVALRCDPISGHVSLFWYQQALGQGPEFLTYFQNEAQLDKSGLPSDRFFAERPEGSVSTLKIQRTQQEDSAVYLCASNPSTGSPYEQYFGPGTRLTVT.

This clone was picked up a small number of times. This chain links TRBV6-5 with TRBJ1-1; TRBD1 matches at 9 bases. The CDR3 spans 15 residues. Germline V gene data show CDR1 as MNHEY and CDR2 as SVGAGI. V gave up 2 bases and J gave up 2 bases; unmatched junction bases: 3. CDR3 DNA sequence: TGTGCCAGCAGTTACAATACAGGGGGCAACACTGAAGCTTTCTTT. This gives the protein CASSYNTGGNTEAFF.

This chain uses TRBV7-9 with TRBJ1-1; 7 bases agree with TRBD1. V lost 5 bases to trimming and J lost 11 bases; unmatched junction nucleotides: 5. The germline V gene has CDR1 SEHNR and CDR2 FQNEAQ (reference sequence). This CDR3 is built from 11 residues. In DNA form, the CDR3 reads TGTGCCAGCAGCCCGACAGGGAATGCTTTCTTT. Its protein product is CASSPTGNAFF.

The V and J genes are TRBV27 and TRBJ1-2; 11 bases are a match to TRBD1. J was trimmed by 6 bases and V by 6 bases; bases with no gene match: 15. Germline CDR1 reads MNHEY; CDR2 reads SMNVEV (reference sequence). This CDR3 has 17 amino acids. CDR3 sequence reads: CASSNLPGQGVDDGYTF. The CDR3 DNA follows: TGTGCCAGCAGCAACCTACCGGGACAGGGGGTAGACGATGGCTACACCTTC.

V gene TRBV27 combines with J gene TRBJ1-1; 9 nucleotides match TRBD1. Trimming cost V 6 bases and J 0 bases; bases outside gene matches: 5. The CDR3 runs 15 residues. Germline V gene sequence: CDR1 MNHEY, CDR2 SMNVEV (reference sequence). This CDR3 reads CASSRTGVLNTEAFF. The CDR3, as DNA: TGTGCCAGCAGCCGGACAGGGGTCCTGAACACTGAAGCTTTCTTT.

The chain links TRBV28 to TRBJ2-5, with 8 positions matching TRBD1. V lost 4 bases and J lost 1; bases outside the gene matches: 2. This CDR3 is built from 14 residues. Germline V gene data show CDR1 as MDHEN and CDR2 as SYDVKM. The CDR3 here is CASSSTGGQETQYF. The CDR3 region has the DNA TGTGCCAGCAGTTCTACAGGGGGCCAAGAGACCCAGTACTTC.

The rearrangement joins TRBV7-2 to TRBJ2-7; 12 nucleotides match TRBD2. This CDR3 comprises 16 residues. Germline V lookup: CDR1 SGHTA, CDR2 FQGNSA. V lost 2 bases and J lost 3; bases outside the gene matches: 5. The CDR3 spells CASSLSGLAGLYEQYF. The CDR3 DNA is TGTGCCAGCAGCTTATCGGGACTAGCGGGCCTCTACGAGCAGTACTTC.

CDR3 residues: CASSLAGLNEQFF. In DNA, the CDR3 is TGTGCCAGCAGCTTAGCGGGACTTAATGAGCAGTTCTTC. The V gene is TRBV11-1, the J gene TRBJ2-1; weak D call: TRBD2 (6 bases). The V gene lost 0 bases and the J gene lost 7 bases, with 7 bases spanning the gap. Per the germline V gene, CDR1 is SGHAT and CDR2 is FQDESV (reference sequence). CDR3 size: 13 residues.

The chain recombines TRBV5-1 with TRBJ1-4; TRBD1 matches 8 bases. V was pared by 2 bases and J by 5 bases, with 8 bases of the junction left unmatched. Germline CDR1 and CDR2: SGHRS and YFSETQ. The CDR3 totals 16 residues. CDR3 nucleotide sequence: TGCGCCAGCAGCTTCCCTACAGGGGGTCGGAATGAAAAACTGTTTTTT. This codes for CASSFPTGGRNEKLFF.

This clone was seen a single time. The chain couples TRBV6-5 to TRBJ2-3; TRBD2 might be the D (5 bases). In germline, CDR1 is MNHEY, CDR2 SVGAGI. The CDR3 has 13 amino acids. Trimming shortened V by 6 bases and J by 2 bases, and 9 bases separated the two germline ends. In nucleotides, the CDR3 is TGTGCCAGCAGACTTGACTACACAGATACGCAGTATTTT. Protein sequence: CASRLDYTDTQYF.

The rearrangement links TRBV7-9 to TRBJ2-7; TRBD2 aligns across 15 bases. V shed 3 bases, J shed 4 bases, and the junction held 10 bases outside the gene matches. CDR1 and CDR2 (germline): SEHNR, FQNEAQ (reference sequence). The CDR3 sequence is 18 residues long. CDR3: CASSFGLAGGPISYEQYF. For the CDR3, the DNA is TGTGCCAGCAGCTTCGGACTAGCGGGGGGGCCGATTTCTTACGAGCAGTACTTC. The entire variable domain, with the rest obtained from reference TRBV7-9 and TRBJ2-7, is as follows: DTGVSQNPRHKITKRGQNVTFRCDPISEHNRLYWYRQTLGQGPEFLTYFQNEAQLEKSRLLSDRFSAERPKGSFSTLEIQRTEQGDSAMYLCASSFGLAGGPISYEQYFGPGTRLTVT.

This rearrangement joins TRBV28 to TRBJ1-2; unclear D gene. The CDR3 length is 14 residues. CDR1 is MDHEN and CDR2 is SYDVKM in the germline V gene. The V and J ends lost 5 bases and 4 bases respectively, with 14 bases between them. The CDR3 reads CASSLLPESYGYTF. DNA for the CDR3: TGTGCCAGCAGTCTCCTTCCAGAAAGCTATGGCTACACCTTC.

This chain connects TRBV7-2 to TRBJ2-7; 10 positions agree with TRBD1. The germline gives CDR1 SGHTA, CDR2 FQGNSA. With V trimmed by 4 bases and J by 1 base, 7 bases remained unmatched. The CDR3 contains 16 residues. The CDR3 DNA sequence: TGTGCCAGCAGCTCCGACGGACAGGGGGGATCCTACGAGCAGTACTTC. The encoded protein is CASSSDGQGGSYEQYF. Complete variable domain (other parts from reference TRBV7-2 and TRBJ2-7): GAGVSQSPSNKVTEKGKDVELRCDPISGHTALYWYRQSLGQGLEFLIYFQGNSAPDKSGLPSDRFSAERTGGSVSTLTIQRTQQEDSAVYLCASSSDGQGGSYEQYFGPGTRLTVT.